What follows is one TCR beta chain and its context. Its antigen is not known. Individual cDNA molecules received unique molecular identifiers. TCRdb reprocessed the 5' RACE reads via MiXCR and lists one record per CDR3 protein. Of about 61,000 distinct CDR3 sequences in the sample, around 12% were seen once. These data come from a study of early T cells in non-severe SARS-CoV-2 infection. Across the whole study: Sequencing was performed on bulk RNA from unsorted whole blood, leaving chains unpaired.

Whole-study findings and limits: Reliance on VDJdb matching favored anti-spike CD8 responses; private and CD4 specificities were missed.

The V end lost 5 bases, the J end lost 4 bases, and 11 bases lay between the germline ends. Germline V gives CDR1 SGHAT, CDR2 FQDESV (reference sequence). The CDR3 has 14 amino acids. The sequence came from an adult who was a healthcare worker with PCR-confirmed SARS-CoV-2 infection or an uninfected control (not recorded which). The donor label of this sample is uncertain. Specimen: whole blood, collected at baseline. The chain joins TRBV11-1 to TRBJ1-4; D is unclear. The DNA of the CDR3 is TGTGCCAGCAGCCCCGGACGGTATAATGAAAAACTGTTTTTT. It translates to CASSPGRYNEKLFF.